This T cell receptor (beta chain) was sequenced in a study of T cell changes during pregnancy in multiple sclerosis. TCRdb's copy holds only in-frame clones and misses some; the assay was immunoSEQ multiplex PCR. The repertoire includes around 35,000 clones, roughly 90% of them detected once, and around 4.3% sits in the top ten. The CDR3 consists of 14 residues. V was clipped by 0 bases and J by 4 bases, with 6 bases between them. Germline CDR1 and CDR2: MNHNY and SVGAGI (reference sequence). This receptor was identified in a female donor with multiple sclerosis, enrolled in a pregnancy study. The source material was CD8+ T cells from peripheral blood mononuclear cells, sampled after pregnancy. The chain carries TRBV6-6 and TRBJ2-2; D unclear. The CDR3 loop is CASSYSVSTGELFF. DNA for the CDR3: TGTGCCAGCAGTTACTCCGTTTCCACCGGGGAGCTGTTTTTT.